Included here is one TCR beta chain sequence, with context. This sample was included in a study of blood T cell repertoires in COVID-19. Produced via immunoSEQ multiplex PCR; TCRdb's table is partial and in-frame only. The table lists some 200,000 clones, around 90% of them singletons. V dropped 2 bases and J dropped 1 base, with 8 bases sitting between them. In germline, CDR1 is KGHSH, CDR2 LQKENI. This CDR3 comprises 14 residues. The V call is TRBV18, the J call TRBJ1-1, with D unclear. This sequence originates from a man aged 25-45 years with acute or convalescent COVID-19. Source material: peripheral blood. As DNA, the CDR3 is TGTGCCAGCTCACCAATCGCCAGGAACACTGAAGCTTTCTTT. It yields the protein CASSPIARNTEAFF.